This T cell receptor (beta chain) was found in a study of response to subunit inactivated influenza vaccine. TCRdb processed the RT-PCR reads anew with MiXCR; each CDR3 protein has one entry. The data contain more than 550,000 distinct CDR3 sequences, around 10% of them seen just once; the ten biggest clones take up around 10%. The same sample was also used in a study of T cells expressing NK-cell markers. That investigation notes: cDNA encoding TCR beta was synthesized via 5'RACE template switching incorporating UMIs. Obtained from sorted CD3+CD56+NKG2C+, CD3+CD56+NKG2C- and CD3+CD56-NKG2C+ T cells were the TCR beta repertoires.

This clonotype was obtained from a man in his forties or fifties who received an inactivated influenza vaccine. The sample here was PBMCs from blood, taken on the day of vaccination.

CDR3 in DNA: TGTGCCAGCAGTCCCGCCCCCCAACTAGCGGGGGACTTCTACAATGAGCAGTTCTTC. Translating it yields CASSPAPQLAGDFYNEQFF. The chain links TRBV28 to TRBJ2-1; 11 bases line up with TRBD2. CDR3 length equals 19 residues. Germline values: CDR1 MDHEN, CDR2 SYDVKM. The V segment lost 5 bases and the J segment 3 bases; nucleotides outside the gene matches: 15.